This T cell receptor beta chain was sequenced during a study of cytomegalovirus exposure and HLA in healthy donors. Study-level information: The approximately 110 validation repertoires, a later analysis reported, used the same platform as the approximately 700 first-cohort repertoires.

The table came from immunoSEQ multiplex PCR; TCRdb's copy has only in-frame clones and leaves some out. Counted here are roughly 64,000 clones, roughly 94% occurring once; the ten biggest clones make up 5.8%. From germline, CDR1 is SGHAT and CDR2 FQNNGV. V was shortened by 0 bases and J by 2 bases, with 7 bases between the two germline ends. This CDR3 has 14 amino acids. Study-wide results and limits: Most TCR sequences proved rare, with some public TCRs found in many donors.

Points on this clone: Its antigen is currently unknown.

The clonotype originates from a woman aged 18-30 years in good health and CMV-seropositive. Material for sequencing was PBMCs. V usage is TRBV11-2 and J usage is TRBJ2-5; tentatively, D is TRBD1 (6 bases). The CDR3 spells CASSLDRGQETQYF. In nucleotides, the CDR3 is TGTGCCAGCAGCTTAGACAGGGGACAAGAGACCCAGTACTTC.